These 13 T cell receptor beta chains came from one sample sequenced in a study of shared clonotypes between healthy human individuals. The method was immunoSEQ multiplex PCR; TCRdb's version includes in-frame clones alone and lacks a portion of them. Found here are approximately 2.5 million clones, 93% of them singletons; the top ten hold roughly 0.36%. Sequencing input: naive CD4+ T cells from PBMCs. Subset here: CD45RA+ positively selected. These receptors were taken from a man younger than 30 in good health. Some clones in this sample may be carry-over from other donors' samples.

This chain connects TRBV5-4 to TRBJ2-5, with D perhaps given as TRBD1 or TRBD2 (5 bases each). Germline CDR1 SGHNT, CDR2 YYREEE (reference sequence). The CDR3 loop spans 13 amino acids. Trimming pared 0 bases from V and 5 bases from J, leaving 8 bases between. CDR3 protein: CASSLGRDETQYF. In DNA, the CDR3 is TGTGCCAGCAGCTTGGGCAGGGACGAGACCCAGTACTTC.

This clone was recorded only once. The chain joins TRBV30 to TRBJ2-3; D might be TRBD2 (6 bases). This CDR3 region has 15 residues. Germline-derived CDR1 and CDR2 are GTSNPN and SVGIG (reference sequence). V shed 0 bases and J shed 2 bases, with 12 bases lying between them. This CDR3 is CAWSVGTYNTDTQYF. CDR3 nucleotide sequence: TGTGCCTGGAGTGTGGGGACTTATAACACAGATACGCAGTATTTT.

V usage is TRBV15 and J usage is TRBJ2-2, with 8 bases identical to TRBD2. The germline V gene has CDR1 LNHNV and CDR2 YYDKDF (reference sequence). The V and J ends lost 1 base and 0 bases, in that order; junction bases with no gene match: 7. The CDR3 loop spans 18 amino acids. CDR3: CATSRGGLGPANTGELFF. The CDR3 DNA reads as TGTGCCACCAGCAGAGGGGGACTAGGCCCCGCGAACACCGGGGAGCTGTTTTTT.

This clone was detected only once. J is TRBJ1-1 and V is TRBV6-6; D is perhaps TRBD1 (5 bases). The CDR3 has 12 amino acids. The V and J ends lost 2 bases and 10 bases respectively, with 11 bases between them. The V gene's germline CDR1 is MNHNY and CDR2 SVGAGI (reference sequence). The CDR3 DNA sequence: TGTGCCAGCAGTTACCGGGGCGCCCCAGCTTTCTTT. This sequence encodes CASSYRGAPAFF.

The chain joins TRBV30 to TRBJ1-5; 8 bases fit TRBD1. Looked up from germline, CDR1 is GTSNPN and CDR2 is SVGIG (reference sequence). V was clipped by 1 base and J by 3 bases; unmatched bases: 8. There are 16 residues in the CDR3. CDR3 residues: CAWSGRQGTFNQPQHF. CDR3 in DNA: TGTGCCTGGAGTGGCCGACAGGGGACTTTCAATCAGCCCCAGCATTTT.

The rearrangement uses TRBV5-5 and TRBJ1-5; no firm D call. Germline CDR1 SGHKS, CDR2 YYEKEE (reference sequence). The CDR3 has 16 residues. The V end was cut by 1 base, the J end by 0 bases, with 11 bases between. CDR3 sequence (DNA): TGTGCCAGCAGCTTGTTAGCCTGGGATAGCAATCAGCCCCAGCATTTT. Protein: CASSLLAWDSNQPQHF.

This chain links TRBV4-1 with TRBJ2-7, with no clear D. The CDR3 is 14 amino acids. CDR1 and CDR2 (germline): MGHRA, YSYEKL. The ends were cut back, 1 base at V and 0 bases at J, with 7 bases in the middle. The CDR3 sequence is CASSQVPLSYEQYF. CDR3 DNA: TGCGCCAGCAGCCAAGTTCCACTCTCCTACGAGCAGTACTTC.

J is TRBJ1-2 and V is TRBV11-2; D is perhaps TRBD1 (5 bases). This CDR3 is 14 amino acids long. CDR1 and CDR2 (germline): SGHAT, FQNNGV. Trimming shortened V by 3 bases and J by 7 bases, and 15 bases separated the two germline ends. The CDR3 DNA reads TGTGCCAGCAGCTTCCCAGGGAGTTCGAGTGGCTACACCTTC. This translates into CASSFPGSSSGYTF.

The chain couples TRBV11-3 to TRBJ2-1; D gene uncertain. The germline V and J ends were trimmed by 5 bases and 8 bases, with 10 bases remaining between them. The V gene's germline CDR1 is SGHNT and CDR2 YENEEA. The CDR3 sequence is 12 residues long. This chain's CDR3 is CASSHSTYEQFF. The CDR3 nucleotides read TGTGCCAGCAGCCACAGCACGTATGAGCAGTTCTTC.

The chain links TRBV28 to TRBJ2-7; TRBD1 agrees at 10 bases. The V gene end was trimmed by 11 bases and the J gene end by 0 bases; junction bases not matched to a gene: 4. Germline values: CDR1 MDHEN, CDR2 SYDVKM. The CDR3 has 13 amino acids. The CDR3 loop is CAGQGVSSYEQYF. The CDR3 coding sequence is TGTGCCGGACAGGGGGTAAGCTCCTACGAGCAGTACTTC.

The rearrangement joins TRBV28 to TRBJ1-1; the D is unclear. CDR1 is MDHEN and CDR2 is SYDVKM in the germline V gene. Trimming shortened V by 3 bases and J by 8 bases, and 10 bases separated the two germline ends. This CDR3 region has 12 residues. CDR3 loop: CASSLQSPEAFF. The CDR3 bases are TGTGCCAGCAGTTTGCAGTCTCCCGAAGCTTTCTTT.

In DNA form, the CDR3 reads TGTGCCAGCTCAGGTTCTTTACTTCGCACAGATACGCAGTATTTT. This codes for CASSGSLLRTDTQYF. The chain has TRBV18 and TRBJ2-3; no clear D gene. Per the germline V gene, CDR1 is KGHSH and CDR2 is LQKENI. This CDR3 has 15 amino acids. Trimming left V 5 bases short and J 1 base short, with 13 bases between.

Worth noting for this clone: Other DNA sequences in this sample translate to the same CDR3. This chain links TRBV5-1 with TRBJ2-3; TRBD2 is a possible D gene (5 bases). Germline assignment: CDR1 SGHRS and CDR2 YFSETQ. The CDR3 sequence is 14 residues long. The germline V and J ends were trimmed by 2 bases and 0 bases, with 7 bases remaining between them. CDR3: CASSFSGSTDTQYF. CDR3 in DNA: TGCGCCAGCAGCTTCAGCGGTAGCACAGATACGCAGTATTTT.